This paragraph reports one TCR beta chain. Its antigen is unknown. Germline lookup yields CDR1 SNHLY and CDR2 FYNNEI. Trimming cost V 2 bases and J 2 bases, with 21 bases left between them. The CDR3 runs to 18 residues. This sample was included in a study of cytomegalovirus exposure and HLA in healthy donors. Points from the study as a whole: Presence/absence results assume similar sequencing depth per donor, which may not hold. In vitro data verified a few CMV-associated chains as specific for CMV antigens. Cytomegalovirus-associated status was assigned to 164 TCR beta chains. In an earlier analysis, in roughly 600 donors, most V segments appeared productive either ~87% or ~30% of the time.

This PCR relied on a set of 60 Vbeta primers and 13 Jbeta primers. Method: immunoSEQ multiplex PCR; TCRdb's copy keeps in-frame clones and lacks some. The sample holds 200,000 to 250,000 clones, approximately 81% seen once. This clonotype originated in a human donor in good health. V and J are TRBV2 and TRBJ1-2; D ambiguous. Source material: PBMCs. The CDR3 nucleotides read TGTGCCAGCAGTGAAACCCCCCACGTTGTGGGGAGGAACTATGGCTACACCTTC. Protein sequence: CASSETPHVVGRNYGYTF.